These T cell receptor beta chains were read from a single sample in a study of CD8+ T cells in alopecia areata. Assay used: immunoSEQ multiplex PCR; TCRdb lists only in-frame clones, some missing. This table holds some 100,000 clones, 40% to 50% found once. The sample here was CD8+ T cells sorted from blood, taken at week 24, from a patient treated with tofacitinib. The receptor set was obtained from a human donor with alopecia areata. CDR3s include the opening cysteine and the closing phenylalanine or tryptophan. The D gene is left open where the match is weak. A clone size is listed for some rows: how often the clone was seen (once, few, many), or a class if it is expanded.

abundance	v_gene	d_gene	j_gene	CDR3nt	CDR3aa
-	TRBV9	-	TRBJ2-7	TGTGCCAGCAGCAACAGCCTGGAGGCCAGCTCCTACGAGCAGTACTTC	CASSNSLEASSYEQYF
-	TRBV9	-	TRBJ2-1	TGTGCCAGCAGCCCCCCCGGGACTCCCTACAATGAGCAGTTCTTC	CASSPPGTPYNEQFF
-	TRBV18	-	TRBJ2-3	TGTGCCAGCTCACCAGTTTTGGGCACAGATACGCAGTATTTT	CASSPVLGTDTQYF
-	TRBV6-1	-	TRBJ2-3	TGTGCCAGCAGTGAATTAGGGAGAGATACGCAGTATTTT	CASSELGRDTQYF
-	TRBV5-1	-	TRBJ1-1	TGCGCCAGCAGCTTCGGAAACACTGAAGCTTTCTTT	CASSFGNTEAFF
-	TRBV5-1	-	TRBJ2-6	TGCGCCAGCAGCTTCAGTGGAGCTTCGGGGGCCAACGTCCTGACTTTC	CASSFSGASGANVLTF
-	TRBV9	-	TRBJ2-2	TGTGCCAGCAGCGGGCCGGGGGATAGCGGCCCGACCGGGGAGCTGTTTTTT	CASSGPGDSGPTGELFF
-	TRBV29-1	-	TRBJ1-1	TGCAGCGCTCCGGGGGCGAACACTGAAGCTTTCTTT	CSAPGANTEAFF
-	TRBV27	TRBD2	TRBJ2-7	TGTGCCAGCAGTGTGGGGAGGGGAGCCTACGAGCAGTACTTC	CASSVGRGAYEQYF
-	TRBV28	TRBD1	TRBJ2-2	TGTGCCAGCAGTTTTCCCGGGACAGGGGGCCCCGGGGAGCTGTTTTTT	CASSFPGTGGPGELFF
-	TRBV5-6	-	TRBJ2-3	TGTGCCAGCAGCTACAGGACGAGCACAGATACGCAGTATTTT	CASSYRTSTDTQYF
few	TRBV11-2	-	TRBJ2-7	TGTGCCAGCAGCCGGGACGGACATTCCTACGAGCAGTACTTC	CASSRDGHSYEQYF
-	TRBV5-4	TRBD2	TRBJ2-1	TGTGCCAGCAGCTTGGGAGGTCTAGCGGCAAATGAGCAGTTCTTC	CASSLGGLAANEQFF
-	TRBV29-1	-	TRBJ2-7	TGCAGTGCCTCGGGGTCCTACGAGCAGTACTTC	CSASGSYEQYF
-	TRBV6-5	-	TRBJ2-5	TGTGCCAGCAGTTACTCGAGAAGAAAAGAGACCCAGTACTTC	CASSYSRRKETQYF
-	TRBV5-1	-	TRBJ2-2	TGCGCCAGCAGTTGGTCCCTCGTCGGGGAGCTGTTTTTT	CASSWSLVGELFF
-	TRBV4-1	-	TRBJ2-1	TGCGCCAGCAGCCCGCAGGGAGGCCATACTTACAATGAGCAGTTCTTC	CASSPQGGHTYNEQFF
few	TRBV29-1	-	TRBJ1-1	TGCAGCGTTGAAGATTACACTGAAGCTTTCTTT	CSVEDYTEAFF
-	TRBV4-1	TRBD2	TRBJ2-7	TGCGCCAGCAGCCTGAGCGGGAGGGCCTCTAGGGAGCAGTACTTC	CASSLSGRASREQYF
-	TRBV9	-	TRBJ2-6	TGTGCCAGCAGCGTCGACTCGTGGGGGGCCAACGTCCTGACTTTC	CASSVDSWGANVLTF
-	TRBV30	-	TRBJ1-1	TGTGCCTGGAGTGTAGCAGGGTACACTGAAGCTTTCTTT	CAWSVAGYTEAFF
-	TRBV29-1	TRBD2	TRBJ2-1	TGCAGCGTTGAAGGGACTAGCTATGAGCAGTTCTTC	CSVEGTSYEQFF
few	TRBV7-6	-	TRBJ2-2	TGTGCCAGCAGCTTAGTGTATAGCGGAAGCACCGGGGAGCTGTTTTTT	CASSLVYSGSTGELFF
-	TRBV7-9	TRBD2	TRBJ2-7	TGTGCCAGCAGCCGAGCTGGTACAGGACTAGCGGGAATCTACGAGCAGTACTTC	CASSRAGTGLAGIYEQYF
-	TRBV15	-	TRBJ2-7	TGTGCCACCGGACCGGACAACCGATACGAGCAGTGCTTC	CATGPDNRYEQCF
few	TRBV7-9	-	TRBJ1-4	TGTGCCAGCAGCCCTGAAGGCGCAACTAATGAAAAACTGTTTTTT	CASSPEGATNEKLFF
-	TRBV27	-	TRBJ1-1	TGTGCCAGCAGCCGGGGACATCCCACTGAAGCTTTCTTT	CASSRGHPTEAFF
-	TRBV15	-	TRBJ2-1	TGTGCCACCAGCAGAGACCGAGGGGTCCACAATGAGCAGTTCTTC	CATSRDRGVHNEQFF
-	TRBV28	-	TRBJ1-5	TGTGCCAGCAGTTTAGGTTCTCATCTGGCCCAGCATTTT	CASSLGSHLAQHF
-	TRBV29-1	TRBD2	TRBJ2-7	TGCAGCGTTACAGCGGGAGACGGCGAGCAGTACTTC	CSVTAGDGEQYF
-	TRBV4-1	TRBD1	TRBJ2-3	TGCGCCAGCAGCCAGGAACGGACAGGCCCTAGCACAGATACGCAGTATTTT	CASSQERTGPSTDTQYF
-	TRBV14	-	TRBJ2-5	TGTGCCAGCAGCCAAGGAACTAGGGCCCAGTACTTC	CASSQGTRAQYF
-	TRBV28	TRBD1	TRBJ2-3	TGTGCCAGCAGCATCATTTCCTGGACAGGGAGGATCGATACGCAGTATTTT	CASSIISWTGRIDTQYF
-	TRBV4-2	TRBD1	TRBJ2-7	TGTGCCAGCAGCCCTCGGGACAGTTCGCCCTACGAGCAGTACTTC	CASSPRDSSPYEQYF
-	TRBV4-1	-	TRBJ1-2	TGCGCCAGCAGCCACCCAGGCAGGGCTGGCTACACCTTC	CASSHPGRAGYTF
-	TRBV7-8	TRBD2	TRBJ2-1	TGTGCCAGCAGCTTACGACTAGCGGGAGCCCGGAATGAGCAGTTCTTC	CASSLRLAGARNEQFF
-	TRBV28	TRBD1	TRBJ1-4	TGTGCCAGCAGTTTATGGACCGCCGGGACAGGGAATGAAAAACTGTTTTTT	CASSLWTAGTGNEKLFF
few	TRBV29-1	TRBD2	TRBJ2-1	TGCAGCGTCGAGGGACTAGCGGCCTCGGAAGAGCAGTTCTTC	CSVEGLAASEEQFF
-	TRBV6-5	-	TRBJ1-1	TGTGCCAGCAGTCGGGGTTCTCGGATCAACACTGAAGCTTTCTTT	CASSRGSRINTEAFF
-	TRBV27	-	TRBJ2-7	TGTGCCAGCAGTTTCGGAGAAGCACGCGAGCAGTACTTC	CASSFGEAREQYF
few	TRBV4-1	-	TRBJ2-1	TGCGCCAGCAGCCGAGGGGGGTATGAGCAGTTCTTC	CASSRGGYEQFF
many	TRBV19	-	TRBJ1-1	TGTGCCAGTAGTGTGGGAATTACTGAAGCTTTCTTT	CASSVGITEAFF
-	TRBV30	-	TRBJ1-1	TGTGCCTGGAGTGAGTGGGTTGGGACTGAAGCTTTCTTT	CAWSEWVGTEAFF
-	TRBV4-1	-	TRBJ1-1	TGCGCCAGCAGCCTTCAAGGGGTAGGGAACACTGAAGCTTTCTTT	CASSLQGVGNTEAFF
-	TRBV7-2	-	TRBJ2-7	TGTGCCAGCAGCTTAGTCGGGGGCCCCACCGAGTACGAGCAGTACTTC	CASSLVGGPTEYEQYF
-	TRBV28	TRBD1	TRBJ2-3	TGTGCCAGCAGTCGACAGGGGTTCACAGATACGCAGTATTTT	CASSRQGFTDTQYF
-	TRBV10-2	-	TRBJ1-1	TGCGCCGCCCAGGGGCCGGTAATGAACACTGAAGCTTTCTTT	CAAQGPVMNTEAFF
few	TRBV7-2	-	TRBJ2-3	TGTGCCAGCAGCTTAGCGGGGCGCCTAGATACGCAGTATTTT	CASSLAGRLDTQYF
-	TRBV6-6	-	TRBJ1-1	TGTGCCAGCAGTATGCCCGCTGAAGCTTTCTTT	CASSMPAEAFF
-	TRBV7-9	-	TRBJ1-5	TGTGCCAGCAGCCTAAGTCCTCTTGCTGGGGATGATAGCAATCAGCCCCAGCATTTT	CASSLSPLAGDDSNQPQHF
-	TRBV29-1	-	TRBJ1-1	TGCAGCGTTGAAAGGGGGGCGGAGACTGAAGCTTTCTTT	CSVERGAETEAFF
many	TRBV5-1	-	TRBJ2-7	TGCGCCAGCAGCTGGGACCCCTCCTACGAGCAGTACTTC	CASSWDPSYEQYF
few	TRBV7-9	-	TRBJ2-2	TGTGCCAGCAGCTTAACCGGGGAGCTGTTTTTT	CASSLTGELFF